A selection of T cell receptor beta chains follows, all from one sample in a study of metastatic and nonmetastatic thyroid tumors. TCRdb re-called the PCR reads through MiXCR. Of 40,000 to 55,000 clones listed, less than 20% are singletons. Sequencing was performed on blood. These TCRs come from a female donor with papillary thyroid cancer or a benign thyroid nodule (not recorded which). Some clones in this sample may be carry-over from other donors' samples. Both conserved end residues are part of each CDR3. The D gene is left open where the match is weak. Size tells how often a clone was seen (once, few, many) or the class of an expanded clone, and some rows leave it out.

D gene,J gene,V gene,clone size,CDR3 DNA,CDR3 protein
-,TRBJ2-3,TRBV7-3,many,TGTGCCAGCAGCTTATCCAGAAACACAGATACGCAGTATTTT,CASSLSRNTDTQYF
TRBD2,TRBJ2-7,TRBV20-1,-,TGCAGTGCTCGTCGACTAGCGGGAAGCTCCTACGAGCAGTACTTC,CSARRLAGSSYEQYF
TRBD2,TRBJ2-7,TRBV12-3/TRBV12-4,many,TGTGCCAGCAGACCTACCGGGACTAGCGAGCAGTACTTC,CASRPTGTSEQYF
-,TRBJ2-3,TRBV11-2,many,TGTGCCAGCAGCTTAGTAGCGGTGGATTGGACAGATACGCAGTATTTT,CASSLVAVDWTDTQYF
-,TRBJ1-5,TRBV30,many,TGTGCCTGGGCGACTGGGGCAGCTAGCAATCAGCCCCAGCATTTT,CAWATGAASNQPQHF
-,TRBJ2-7,TRBV6-2/TRBV6-3,-,TGTGCCAGCACCAGAGGGGGTGACGAGCAGTACTTC,CASTRGGDEQYF
TRBD2,TRBJ2-3,TRBV11-2,many,TGTGCCAGCAGCTTAGTAGCTAGCGGGAGGGTCGCAGATACGCAGTATTTT,CASSLVASGRVADTQYF
TRBD1,TRBJ2-7,TRBV18,many,TGTGCCAGCTCGTACGGACAGGGGTTCGCCGAGCAGTACTTC,CASSYGQGFAEQYF
-,TRBJ2-5,TRBV3-1,many,TGTGCCAGCAGCCCGACAGTATACCGAGAGACCCAGTACTTC,CASSPTVYRETQYF
-,TRBJ1-2,TRBV10-3,few,TGTGCCATCAGTGACAACGCCAGGGGAGACTATGGCTACACCTTC,CAISDNARGDYGYTF
-,TRBJ2-1,TRBV12-3/TRBV12-4,few,TGTGCCAGCCGGGGTGGCAATGAGCAGTTCTTC,CASRGGNEQFF
-,TRBJ1-1,TRBV5-1,-,TGCGCCAGCAGCTTTGGGGGGCGCGGGACTGAAGCTTTCTTT,CASSFGGRGTEAFF
-,TRBJ2-5,TRBV12-3/TRBV12-4,many,TGTGCCAGCAGTTCGGGACCGCCGACGGCCCAGTACTTC,CASSSGPPTAQYF
-,TRBJ1-6,TRBV28,-,TGTGCCAGCAGCCGACACGTCTTGTTGTCACCCCTCCACTTT,CASSRHVLLSPLHF
-,TRBJ1-6,TRBV19,-,TGTGCCAGTAGTGGGGGCTCCTATAATTCACCCCTCCACTTT,CASSGGSYNSPLHF
TRBD2,TRBJ2-6,TRBV7-6,-,TGTGCCAGCAGCTTAAATTACCCTAGCGGTTCGATCTCTGGGGCCAACGTCCTGACTTTC,CASSLNYPSGSISGANVLTF
-,TRBJ2-2,TRBV5-1,-,TGCGCCAGCAGTAAACTGGTTTTCGGTACCGGGGAGCTGTTTTTT,CASSKLVFGTGELFF
-,TRBJ2-3,TRBV18,many,TGTGCCAGCTCAGTTGAGGGGAATACGCAGTATTTT,CASSVEGNTQYF
-,TRBJ2-1,TRBV6-2/TRBV6-3,-,TGTGCCAGCAGTTACTCGGACAGTCATGAGCAGTTCTTC,CASSYSDSHEQFF
-,TRBJ2-7,TRBV6-2/TRBV6-3,-,TGTGCCAGCAGTAGCCAGCGTAGCTCCTACGAGCAGTACTTC,CASSSQRSSYEQYF
TRBD2,TRBJ2-2,TRBV2,many,TGTGCCAGCAGCGGACTAGCAAGAGGGGAGCTGTTTTTT,CASSGLARGELFF
-,TRBJ2-2,TRBV4-1,many,TGCGCCAGCAGCACGCATCTGAACACCGGGGAGCTGTTTTTT,CASSTHLNTGELFF
TRBD2,TRBJ2-7,TRBV6-1,-,TGTGCCAGCGGCGGGGGAATCTCCTACGAGCAGTACTTC,CASGGGISYEQYF
-,TRBJ1-2,TRBV28,-,TGTGCCAGCAGTTTATGGAGGACAGATTATGGCTCGGGCTACACCTTC,CASSLWRTDYGSGYTF
-,TRBJ2-3,TRBV7-2,many,TGTGCCAGCAGCTTAGTGGTAGTCCGCACAGATACGCAGTATTTT,CASSLVVVRTDTQYF
TRBD2,TRBJ2-1,TRBV5-4,many,TGTGCCAGCAGCTTGGTGGGGAGGGCTAGCGGGAACAATGAGCAGTTCTTC,CASSLVGRASGNNEQFF
-,TRBJ2-3,TRBV11-2,many,TGTGCCAGCAGCTTGGGGGCTAGAGCGGGACCTCTCACAGATACGCAGTATTTT,CASSLGARAGPLTDTQYF
TRBD1,TRBJ2-6,TRBV6-2/TRBV6-3,few,TGTGCCAGCAGTTGGGATGGACAGGGGGCGGACGGGGCCAACGTCCTGACTTTC,CASSWDGQGADGANVLTF
-,TRBJ2-5,TRBV7-6,-,TGTGCCAGCAGCTTAGAAAGGGGCGGAGAGACCCAGTACTTC,CASSLERGGETQYF
-,TRBJ2-3,TRBV6-1,many,TGTGCAGAGAACGCAGGGGATGGCACAGATACGCAGTATTTT,CAENAGDGTDTQYF
-,TRBJ1-3,TRBV19,many,TGTGCCAGTAGTATTATCGGAGGCTCTGCTGGAAACACCATATATTTT,CASSIIGGSAGNTIYF
TRBD1,TRBJ1-6,TRBV30,-,TGTGCCTGGAGTGTAGGGACAGGGAATTCACCCCTCCACTTT,CAWSVGTGNSPLHF
TRBD1,TRBJ1-1,TRBV5-1,-,TGCGCCAGCAGACAGACAGGGCGACGGACTGAAGCTTTCTTT,CASRQTGRRTEAFF
-,TRBJ2-5,TRBV6-1,many,TGTGCCAGCAGTGAAGCAATGGCCACGGTAGAGACCCAGTACTTC,CASSEAMATVETQYF
-,TRBJ1-2,TRBV27,-,TGTGCCAGCAGTCCGACACCCGGCCCGGCCTATGGCTACACCTTC,CASSPTPGPAYGYTF
TRBD1,TRBJ1-2,TRBV19,many,TGTGCCAGTAGTATAGGCCGACAGGGATTAATCGGCTACACCTTC,CASSIGRQGLIGYTF
-,TRBJ2-1,TRBV24-1,many,TGTGCCACCAGTGATTTTAGGTCGGATTACAATGAGCAGTTCTTC,CATSDFRSDYNEQFF
TRBD1,TRBJ1-2,TRBV5-5,many,TGTGCCAGCAGCCCCGGACAGGACCCTGCATATGGCTACACCTTC,CASSPGQDPAYGYTF
TRBD2,TRBJ2-5,TRBV5-4,many,TGTGCCAGCAGCTGGGGACTAGCGGGTTCACAAGAGACCCAGTACTTC,CASSWGLAGSQETQYF
-,TRBJ2-6,TRBV6-5,-,TGTGCCAGCAGTTCGGAGGGAACTGGGGCCAACGTCCTGACTTTC,CASSSEGTGANVLTF
-,TRBJ2-3,TRBV30,-,TGTGCCTGGGGATGGACTATGGCAGATACGCAGTATTTT,CAWGWTMADTQYF
-,TRBJ1-2,TRBV5-1,few,TGCGCCAGCAGCTTGGAATATGGGGAGAGGGATGGCTACACCTTC,CASSLEYGERDGYTF
-,TRBJ1-1,TRBV11-2,few,TGTGCCAGCAGCTTCTCAGGGGCCACTGAAGCTTTCTTT,CASSFSGATEAFF
-,TRBJ2-4,TRBV24-1,many,TGTGCCACCAGTGATTTGAACCTTGGCATTCAGTACTTC,CATSDLNLGIQYF
-,TRBJ1-2,TRBV5-1,many,TGCGCCAGCAGCGGCGGGGACTGGAACTATGGCTACACCTTC,CASSGGDWNYGYTF
TRBD2,TRBJ2-5,TRBV6-1,many,TGTGCCAGCAGCCCGATTGGGAGGGCAGGGGAGACCCAGTACTTC,CASSPIGRAGETQYF
TRBD2,TRBJ2-3,TRBV4-2,many,TGTGCCAGCAGCCAAAGGCGGGAGGTAACAGATACGCAGTATTTT,CASSQRREVTDTQYF
-,TRBJ2-7,TRBV18,many,TGTGCCAGCTCACCTTACGACAGGAAAGGCGAGCAGTACTTC,CASSPYDRKGEQYF
TRBD2,TRBJ2-2,TRBV5-1,many,TGCGCCAGCAGCCTGAGCGGGAGGGCCTACGGGGAGCTGTTTTTT,CASSLSGRAYGELFF
-,TRBJ2-7,TRBV20-1,many,TGCAGTGCTAGTAGGGCGAGGTACGAGCAGTACTTC,CSASRARYEQYF
TRBD1,TRBJ1-3,TRBV28,few,TGTGCCAGCAGTTGGTCCCAGGGGGGCCTAAACACCATATATTTT,CASSWSQGGLNTIYF
-,TRBJ2-1,TRBV9,-,TGTGCCAGCAGCGGTGCGGCTAGTCAGGGCGAGCAGTTCTTC,CASSGAASQGEQFF
TRBD1,TRBJ2-5,TRBV27,many,TGTGCCAGCAGTTTCCGGGACAGGGGGCGGTTGGAGACCCAGTACTTC,CASSFRDRGRLETQYF
-,TRBJ2-3,TRBV11-3,-,TGTGCCAGCAGCTCGCGTGGGGGAGATACGCAGTATTTT,CASSSRGGDTQYF
-,TRBJ2-2,TRBV30,-,TGTGCCTGGAGCCTTAAAAAGGGGGAGCTGTTTTTT,CAWSLKKGELFF
-,TRBJ2-1,TRBV30,-,TGTGCCTGGAGTGTCGGCTTCAACAATGAGCAGTTCTTC,CAWSVGFNNEQFF
TRBD1,TRBJ2-6,TRBV9,-,TGTGCCAGCAGCGTCCCTCAAAGCAACAGGGGATACAACGTCCTGACTTTC,CASSVPQSNRGYNVLTF
-,TRBJ1-4,TRBV6-1,many,TGTGCCAGCGCACGAGGGTTTAGCGGGGGGAATGAAAAACTGTTTTTT,CASARGFSGGNEKLFF
TRBD2,TRBJ2-3,TRBV5-1,many,TGCGCCAGCAGCCTCTTGACTAGCGGGAGTCTGGGAGATACGCAGTATTTT,CASSLLTSGSLGDTQYF
TRBD2,TRBJ2-7,TRBV15,many,TGTGCCACCAGCATAGGGACTAGCGGGAGCTTCCCCCTCGAGCAGTACTTC,CATSIGTSGSFPLEQYF